This entry features one T cell receptor beta chain sequence. This CDR3 spans 15 amino acids. Germline V gives CDR1 ENHRY, CDR2 SYGVKD. J lost 5 bases, V lost 2 bases, and 6 bases had no gene match. In the original workflow: Nucleated cell counts were estimated from reference gene primer amplification. Some clones are missing from TCRdb's copy, which holds only in-frame ones; the method was immunoSEQ multiplex PCR. V, J and clone size derive from that table, while D and trimming were established from the DNA sequence. Of 150,000 to 200,000 clones listed, 70% to 90% are singletons. This specimen belongs to a study of blood T cell repertoires in COVID-19. About the research overall: Collection of acute and convalescent COVID-19 samples took place in the United States, Italy and Spain. T cells, B-cell-depleted T cells, or PBMCs provided the cDNA or gDNA that served as material.

The V gene is TRBV10-3, the J gene TRBJ2-1, with TRBD2 matching 7 bases. Sequenced sample: peripheral blood. This TCR derives from a man aged 60 to 69 with active or convalescent COVID-19. This chain's CDR3 is CAISERAGANNEQFF. The CDR3 coding sequence is TGTGCCATCAGTGAGAGGGCGGGAGCCAACAATGAGCAGTTCTTC.